Sequencing of this TCR beta chain was carried out in a study of cytotoxic CD8 clonotypes in ibrutinib-treated CLL. Study results and caveats: Baseline levels were approached again at progression, after clonality had risen at ibrutinib response. Clonality at baseline surpassed age-matched healthy donors and tracked circulating CD8+ T-cell counts. Sampling times differed between sustained-remission and progressing patients. Public clonotypes (which were uncommon) either contracted or remained stable on treatment.

The V gene lost 0 bases and the J gene lost 2 bases, with 12 bases spanning the gap. The CDR3 is 16 residues long. Per germline, CDR1 SNHLY and CDR2 FYNNEI. Regarding this clone: Its antigen is still unknown.

Clones were sequenced by immunoSEQ multiplex PCR, and TCRdb holds only the in-frame ones, with some missing. The sample yields about 26,000 clones, roughly 85% seen once. The specimen was PBMCs, collected after 24 months of ibrutinib treatment. This receptor was identified in a human donor with chronic lymphocytic leukemia. This chain links TRBV2 with TRBJ2-3, with a weak D call TRBD2 (5 bases). CDR3 loop: CASSEARASHTDTQYF. CDR3 DNA: TGTGCCAGCAGTGAAGCGCGGGCCAGCCACACAGATACGCAGTATTTT.